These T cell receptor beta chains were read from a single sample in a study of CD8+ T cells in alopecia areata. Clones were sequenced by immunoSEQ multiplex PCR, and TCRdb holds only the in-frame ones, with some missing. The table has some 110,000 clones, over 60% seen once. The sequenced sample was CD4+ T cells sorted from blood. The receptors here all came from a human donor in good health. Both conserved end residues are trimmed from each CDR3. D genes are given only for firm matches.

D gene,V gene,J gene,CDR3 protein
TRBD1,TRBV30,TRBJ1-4,AWSEGTANEKLF
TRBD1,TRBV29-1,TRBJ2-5,SVHRGKETQY
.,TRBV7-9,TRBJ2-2,ASSLPGANTGELF
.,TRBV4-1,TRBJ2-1,ASSQDGGRGQF
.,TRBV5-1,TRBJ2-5,ASSGRGKGQETQY
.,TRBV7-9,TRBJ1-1,ASSLRVGSEAF
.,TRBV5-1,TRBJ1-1,ASSLEENTEAF
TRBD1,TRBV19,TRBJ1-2,ASSATGRGYT
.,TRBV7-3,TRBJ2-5,ASSFYSQETQY
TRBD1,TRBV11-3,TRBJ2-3,ASSSVTGEHPDTQY
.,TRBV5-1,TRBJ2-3,ASSLQGAADTQY
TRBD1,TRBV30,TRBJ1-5,AWGYRGQGDQPQH
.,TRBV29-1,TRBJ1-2,SVQMAGYGYT
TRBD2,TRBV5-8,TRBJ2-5,SSGGARTWETQY
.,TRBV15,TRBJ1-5,ATSRDHNSNQPQH
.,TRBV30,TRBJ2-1,AWSRSPNEQF
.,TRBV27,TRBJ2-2,ASSLGGGGATGELF
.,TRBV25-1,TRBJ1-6,ASRSTGPGSPLH
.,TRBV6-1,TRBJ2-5,ASNTPGASRGTQY
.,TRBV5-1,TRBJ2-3,ASSGSTDTQY
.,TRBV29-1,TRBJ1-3,SVAIGNTIY
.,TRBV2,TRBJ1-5,ASSEGFIRSGQPQH
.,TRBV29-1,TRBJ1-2,SVEVALQGPDT
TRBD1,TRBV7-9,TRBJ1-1,ASGRTGETEAF
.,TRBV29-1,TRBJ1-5,SVTGWGNSNQPQH
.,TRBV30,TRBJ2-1,AWRNQLGLDEQF
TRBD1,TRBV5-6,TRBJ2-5,ASSPGTGYSQETQY
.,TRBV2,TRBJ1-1,ASSDRPESPEAF
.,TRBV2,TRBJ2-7,ASRNSGAGYEQY
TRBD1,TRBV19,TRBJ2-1,ATISTGTGVNEQF
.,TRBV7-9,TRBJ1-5,ASSLEGQPQH
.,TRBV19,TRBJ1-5,ASSIDGTASNQPQH
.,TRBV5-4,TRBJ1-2,ASTSQGGRDYGYT
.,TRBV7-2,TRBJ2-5,ASSSGSGKETQY
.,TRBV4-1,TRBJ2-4,ASSQTRYRDTKNIQY
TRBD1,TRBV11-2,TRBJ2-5,ASSSNSLGQGGQETQY
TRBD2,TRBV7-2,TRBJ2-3,ASSRGGDTQY
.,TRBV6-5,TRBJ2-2,ASGSGYTGELF
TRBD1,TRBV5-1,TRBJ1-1,ASSFPDRGNLPGDTEAF
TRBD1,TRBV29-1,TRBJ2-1,SVPRTGNLNEQF
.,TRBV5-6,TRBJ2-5,ASSLDGGETQY